These 19 T cell receptor beta chains originate from one sample sequenced in a study of cytotoxic CD8 clonotypes in ibrutinib-treated CLL. The repertoire was sequenced with immunoSEQ multiplex PCR; TCRdb's copy has only in-frame clones and lacks some. The table shows approximately 15,000 clones, with 64% occurring only once. The sample consisted of PBMCs, taken before ibrutinib treatment. The receptors stem from a human donor with chronic lymphocytic leukemia.

This clone has only a few counts. The chain uses TRBV14 and TRBJ2-2, with TRBD2 identical over 8 bases. J was trimmed by 5 bases and V by 0 bases; bases with no gene match: 8. Germline assignment: CDR1 SGHDN and CDR2 FVKESK. The CDR3 has 17 amino acids. The DNA of the CDR3 is TGTGCCAGCAGCCAAGATGCAGGCCGCGGGGGGACCGGGGAGCTGTTTTTT. Encoded protein: CASSQDAGRGGTGELFF.

The chain joins TRBV7-9 to TRBJ2-7, with a tentative D call TRBD1 (6 bases). CDR3 length: 14 residues. In germline, CDR1 is SEHNR, CDR2 FQNEAQ (reference sequence). V was pared by 1 base and J by 7 bases, with 14 bases between. The CDR3 region is CASSLGGGPAEQYF. CDR3 DNA sequence: TGTGCCAGCAGCTTAGGAGGGGGTCCTGCGGAGCAGTACTTC.

This clone showed up just once. The chain is built from TRBV10-2 and TRBJ1-5; a possible D gene is TRBD1 (5 bases). There are 14 residues in the CDR3. V was pared by 9 bases and J by 6 bases, with 18 bases between. Germline loops: CDR1 WSHSY, CDR2 SAAADI. The CDR3 DNA reads as TGCGCCAGTTGGGCCAGGGATGCTGGTCAGCCCCAGCATTTT. It is translated as CASWARDAGQPQHF.

V usage is TRBV16 and J usage is TRBJ1-1; no definite D call. Germline values: CDR1 KGHSY, CDR2 FQNENV. CDR3 length: 13 amino acids. V lost 0 bases to trimming and J lost 1 base, with 3 bases between them. CDR3: CASSQSWNTEAFF. For the CDR3, the DNA is TGTGCCAGCAGCCAATCGTGGAACACTGAAGCTTTCTTT.

The rearrangement joins TRBV29-1 to TRBJ2-2; D possibly corresponds to TRBD2 (5 bases). From germline, CDR1 is SQVTM and CDR2 ANQGSEA. The CDR3 has 12 residues. The V gene lost 7 bases and the J gene lost 6 bases, with 12 bases spanning the gap. The CDR3 sequence is CSAPRASGELFF. The CDR3 nucleotides are TGCAGCGCCCCGAGGGCCTCCGGGGAGCTGTTTTTT.

CDR3 amino acids: CATGNVLTF. DNA for the CDR3: TGTGCCACCGGGAACGTCCTGACTTTC. This chain joins TRBV7-9 and TRBJ2-6; D ambiguous. The CDR3 length is 9 residues. The V gene lost 10 bases and the J gene lost 10 bases, with 5 bases spanning the gap. Germline assignment: CDR1 SEHNR and CDR2 FQNEAQ (reference sequence).

The V and J genes are TRBV4-1 and TRBJ1-5; D is possibly TRBD1 (5 bases). CDR1 and CDR2 (germline): MGHRA, YSYEKL. The CDR3 extends over 16 amino acids. Trimming cost V 0 bases and J 1 base, with 10 bases left between them. CDR3 coding DNA: TGCGCCAGCAGCCAAGAAGGGGCTGAAAGCAATCAGCCCCAGCATTTT. It is translated as CASSQEGAESNQPQHF.

This clone was seen just once. V is TRBV7-9 and J is TRBJ2-7; 7 positions agree with TRBD1. This CDR3 comprises 15 residues. The V gene's germline CDR1 is SEHNR and CDR2 FQNEAQ (reference sequence). After removal of 10 bases from V and 0 bases from J, the junction contained 12 bases not matched to a gene. CDR3 residues: CATTSGTAGSYEQYF. The CDR3 coding sequence is TGTGCCACCACCTCCGGGACAGCCGGCTCCTACGAGCAGTACTTC. Variable domain in full (rest from reference TRBV7-9 and TRBJ2-7): DTGVSQNPRHKITKRGQNVTFRCDPISEHNRLYWYRQTLGQGPEFLTYFQNEAQLEKSRLLSDRFSAERPKGSFSTLEIQRTEQGDSAMYLCATTSGTAGSYEQYFGPGTRLTVT.

This clone was counted between two and nine times. This sequence joins TRBV4-1 and TRBJ1-2; 8 bases line up with TRBD1. The junction had 6 bases not matched to a gene; V was cut back by 2 bases and J by 4 bases. In germline, CDR1 is MGHRA, CDR2 YSYEKL. The CDR3 covers 15 residues. The chain's CDR3 is CASSQPRTGTYGYTF. CDR3 sequence (DNA): TGCGCCAGCAGCCAACCTAGGACAGGGACCTATGGCTACACCTTC.

The V gene is TRBV5-4, the J gene TRBJ1-1, with 8 bases matching TRBD1. CDR1 and CDR2 (germline): SGHNT, YYREEE (reference sequence). The CDR3 has 15 residues. V lost 4 bases, J lost 5 bases, and 10 bases stayed unmatched. The CDR3 protein is CASSPGTGGRTEAFF. The CDR3 DNA reads as TGTGCCAGCAGCCCGGGTACAGGGGGGCGAACTGAAGCTTTCTTT.

The chain joins TRBV9 to TRBJ1-3; the match to TRBD1 covers 7 bases. Unmatched junction bases numbered 8, after V lost 0 bases and J lost 5 bases. Germline V CDR1 and CDR2: SGDLS, YYNGEE. CDR3 length equals 16 residues. The CDR3 reads CASSVEPGGSRNTIYF. The CDR3 coding sequence is TGTGCCAGCAGCGTAGAGCCAGGGGGATCTAGAAACACCATATATTTT.

The chain carries TRBV27 and TRBJ1-6, with D hard to call. This CDR3 has 14 amino acids. Germline CDR1 MNHEY, CDR2 SMNVEV (reference sequence). V lost 2 bases, J lost 10 bases, and 12 bases lay in between. The CDR3 loop reads CASSLAGFSSPLHF. CDR3 nucleotide sequence: TGTGCCAGCAGTTTAGCCGGTTTTAGCTCACCCCTCCACTTT.

The J gene is TRBJ1-1, the V gene TRBV29-1; no definite D call. This CDR3 contains 15 residues. V lost 0 bases to trimming and J lost 7 bases, with 18 bases between them. The germline V gene has CDR1 SQVTM and CDR2 ANQGSEA. The CDR3 sequence: CSVEDESSRTSEAFF. The CDR3, as DNA: TGCAGCGTTGAAGACGAAAGTAGCAGGACGAGTGAAGCTTTCTTT.

This clone appeared a few times. This rearrangement joins TRBV4-2 to TRBJ1-5; no firm D call. The germline V and J ends were trimmed by 5 bases and 3 bases, with 11 bases remaining between them. The CDR3 consists of 14 residues. The germline V gene encodes CDR1 LGHNA and CDR2 YNFKEQ. The CDR3 nucleotides read TGTGCCAGCAGCTTTTACGGGCCCAATCAGCCCCAGCATTTT. Translated: CASSFYGPNQPQHF.

This sequence joins TRBV5-4 and TRBJ1-2; the match to TRBD1 covers 7 bases. Trimming took 1 base from V and 7 from J; bases not matched to a gene: 7. In germline, CDR1 is SGHNT, CDR2 YYREEE (reference sequence). This CDR3 is 14 amino acids long. CDR3 sequence: CASSLFRQGGGYTF. CDR3 DNA: TGTGCCAGCAGCTTGTTCCGACAGGGTGGTGGCTACACCTTC.

V is TRBV7-9 and J is TRBJ2-1; TRBD1 matches at 9 bases. The CDR3 contains 15 residues. Germline CDR1 SEHNR, CDR2 FQNEAQ (reference sequence). J gave up 7 bases and V 2 bases, and 6 bases lay outside the gene matches. CDR3 nucleotides: TGTGCCAGCAGCTTACGACAGGGGGTTCGGAATGAGCAGTTCTTC. Protein sequence: CASSLRQGVRNEQFF.

The genes are TRBV7-8 and TRBJ2-7, with TRBD1 matching over 7 bases. Germline CDR1 SGHVS, CDR2 FQNEAQ. V dropped 5 bases and J dropped 0; count of bases not matched to a gene: 16. CDR3 length equals 18 residues. The CDR3, as DNA: TGTGCCAGCAGCCGATTACGGTCAACAGGGGCCCTCTCCTACGAGCAGTACTTC. Encoded protein: CASSRLRSTGALSYEQYF.

This clone counts as medium-sized. The chain carries TRBV19 and TRBJ1-2; D is possibly TRBD1 (5 bases). V shed 6 bases and J shed 1 base, with 9 bases lying between them. From germline, CDR1 is LNHDA and CDR2 SQIVND (reference sequence). The CDR3 consists of 13 residues. This CDR3 reads CASRRQGNYGYTF. CDR3 bases: TGTGCCAGTAGGAGGCAGGGTAACTATGGCTACACCTTC.

This clone has only a few counts. V usage is TRBV13 and J usage is TRBJ1-1; D not certain. Germline CDR1 reads PRHDT; CDR2 reads FYEKMQ (reference sequence). Between the trimmed V and J ends, which lost 5 bases and 3 bases, there was a span of 13 bases. This CDR3 comprises 14 residues. This CDR3 reads CASSAHREYTEAFF. The CDR3 DNA is TGTGCCAGCAGCGCGCATCGGGAATACACTGAAGCTTTCTTT.